The TCR beta chain described here comes from a study of blood T cells in healthy people across ages. This clonotype has a handful of counts. With a J-beta primer mix and a sample-barcoded 5' primer, a second PCR ran roughly 6 to 11 cycles. TCRdb reprocessed the 5' RACE reads via MiXCR and lists one record per CDR3 protein. The sample contains over 950,000 distinct CDR3 sequences, under 40% of which appear only once. This CDR3 spans 15 amino acids. In germline, CDR1 is SGHVS, CDR2 FNYEAQ. V lost 5 bases to trimming and J lost 0 bases, with 13 bases between them. Sequenced sample: blood. The sequence was collected from a man aged 18 to 29 in good health. V is TRBV7-6 and J is TRBJ1-1; maybe TRBD1 (6 bases). Written as DNA, the CDR3 is TGTGCCAGCAGCCCTGATCAGGGGCTGAACACTGAAGCTTTCTTT. As protein: CASSPDQGLNTEAFF. Variable domain in full (rest from reference TRBV7-6 and TRBJ1-1): GAGVSQSPRYKVTKRGQDVALRCDPISGHVSLYWYRQALGQGPEFLTYFNYEAQQDKSGLPNDRFSAERPEGSISTLTIQRTEQRDSAMYRCASSPDQGLNTEAFFGQGTRLTVV.